The rows below give T cell receptor beta chains drawn from one sample of a study of shared T cell receptors in the human thymus. Libraries were prepared by immunoSEQ multiplex PCR; TCRdb keeps only in-frame clonotypes and omits some of them. The repertoire holds 450,000 to 650,000 clones, with 75% to 85% as singletons. These sequences were also reported in another study, on human thymus T cells.

The sequenced sample was thymocytes. Receptors originate from a boy under two years old with a congenital heart defect. CDR3s include the opening cysteine and the closing phenylalanine or tryptophan. The D gene is left open where the match is weak.

D gene: .; J gene: TRBJ1-4; CDR3 length: 16; V gene: TRBV25-1; CDR3 protein: CASSELGGEDNEKLFF
D gene: TRBD1; J gene: TRBJ1-4; CDR3 length: 15; V gene: TRBV28; CDR3 protein: CASSPTGGSYEKLFF
D gene: .; J gene: TRBJ1-2; CDR3 length: 12; V gene: TRBV28; CDR3 protein: CASSYTGTPHTF
D gene: TRBD1; J gene: TRBJ1-2; CDR3 length: 16; V gene: TRBV28; CDR3 protein: CASSGTGQVLLYGYTF
D gene: TRBD1; J gene: TRBJ1-5; CDR3 length: 16; V gene: TRBV18; CDR3 protein: CASSPFDRGGDQPQHF
D gene: TRBD1; J gene: TRBJ2-7; CDR3 length: 14; V gene: TRBV5-1; CDR3 protein: CASSLGQDPYEQYF
D gene: .; J gene: TRBJ1-4; CDR3 length: 12; V gene: TRBV6-5; CDR3 protein: CASSYGGGRLFF
D gene: TRBD2; J gene: TRBJ2-7; CDR3 length: 19; V gene: TRBV15; CDR3 protein: CATSRRGSGRTPKHYEQYF
D gene: TRBD1; J gene: TRBJ1-2; CDR3 length: 16; V gene: TRBV29-1; CDR3 protein: CSVEGGGQGLVYGYTF
D gene: .; J gene: TRBJ1-3; CDR3 length: 15; V gene: TRBV5-6; CDR3 protein: CASSLAGSSGNTIYF
D gene: .; J gene: TRBJ2-5; CDR3 length: 15; V gene: TRBV9; CDR3 protein: CASGVGGRYQETQYF
D gene: TRBD2; J gene: TRBJ2-7; CDR3 length: 14; V gene: TRBV19; CDR3 protein: CASKALAGAYEQYF
D gene: .; J gene: TRBJ1-2; CDR3 length: 16; V gene: TRBV28; CDR3 protein: CASRPRQASLNYGYTF
D gene: TRBD1; J gene: TRBJ1-2; CDR3 length: 16; V gene: TRBV14; CDR3 protein: CASSQVEGQSGYGYTF
D gene: TRBD2; J gene: TRBJ2-5; CDR3 length: 17; V gene: TRBV7-8; CDR3 protein: CASSLSKTSGNEETQYF
D gene: .; J gene: TRBJ2-3; CDR3 length: 15; V gene: TRBV11-2; CDR3 protein: CASSLGGKSTDTQYF
D gene: TRBD2; J gene: TRBJ2-7; CDR3 length: 15; V gene: TRBV7-9; CDR3 protein: CASSPGLAEVYEQYF
D gene: TRBD2; J gene: TRBJ2-7; CDR3 length: 15; V gene: TRBV6-5; CDR3 protein: CASRSPTSGPYEQYF
D gene: .; J gene: TRBJ2-7; CDR3 length: 13; V gene: TRBV5-6; CDR3 protein: CASSLGAGDEQYF
D gene: TRBD1; J gene: TRBJ2-5; CDR3 length: 18; V gene: TRBV5-6; CDR3 protein: CASSGAVEGQGREETQYF
D gene: TRBD1; J gene: TRBJ1-5; CDR3 length: 18; V gene: TRBV19; CDR3 protein: CASSILPSDRGSNQPQHF
D gene: .; J gene: TRBJ2-1; CDR3 length: 14; V gene: TRBV5-1; CDR3 protein: CASSPTGNKNEQFF
D gene: TRBD2; J gene: TRBJ2-5; CDR3 length: 16; V gene: TRBV4-1; CDR3 protein: CASSQDLAALQETQYF
D gene: .; J gene: TRBJ2-5; CDR3 length: 18; V gene: TRBV12-1; CDR3 protein: CASSFPGLAGGNWETQYF
D gene: .; J gene: TRBJ2-7; CDR3 length: 15; V gene: TRBV30; CDR3 protein: CAYLLRRKLNYEQYF
D gene: TRBD2; J gene: TRBJ2-2; CDR3 length: 14; V gene: TRBV29-1; CDR3 protein: CSVRLAEDTGELFF
D gene: TRBD1; J gene: TRBJ1-2; CDR3 length: 13; V gene: TRBV12-5; CDR3 protein: CASGRQGTDGYTF
D gene: .; J gene: TRBJ2-5; CDR3 length: 17; V gene: TRBV7-9; CDR3 protein: CASSLSVADSLGETQYF
D gene: TRBD2; J gene: TRBJ2-2; CDR3 length: 16; V gene: TRBV9; CDR3 protein: CASSVVAGGLTGELFF